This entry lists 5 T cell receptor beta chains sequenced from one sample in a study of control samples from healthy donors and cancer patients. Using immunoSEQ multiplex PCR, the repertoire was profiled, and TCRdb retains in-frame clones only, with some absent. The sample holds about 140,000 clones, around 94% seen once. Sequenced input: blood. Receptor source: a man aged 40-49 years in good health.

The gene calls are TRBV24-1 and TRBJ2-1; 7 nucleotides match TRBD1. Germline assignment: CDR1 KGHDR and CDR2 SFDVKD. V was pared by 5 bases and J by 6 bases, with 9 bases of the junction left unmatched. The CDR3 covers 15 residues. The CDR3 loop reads CATSGGRGNINEQFF. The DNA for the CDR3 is TGTGCCACCAGTGGCGGCAGGGGGAACATCAATGAGCAGTTCTTC.

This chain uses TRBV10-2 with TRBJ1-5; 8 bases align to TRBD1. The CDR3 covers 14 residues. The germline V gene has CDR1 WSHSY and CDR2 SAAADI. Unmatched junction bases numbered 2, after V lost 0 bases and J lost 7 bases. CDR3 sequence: CASSESTGAQPQHF. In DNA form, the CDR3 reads TGCGCCAGCAGTGAGTCGACAGGGGCCCAGCCCCAGCATTTT.

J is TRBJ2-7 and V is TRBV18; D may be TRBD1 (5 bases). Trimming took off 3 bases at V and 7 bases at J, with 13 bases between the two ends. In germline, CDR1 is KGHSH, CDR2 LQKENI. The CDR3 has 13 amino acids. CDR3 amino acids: CASSPDSFGEQYF. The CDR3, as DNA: TGTGCCAGCTCACCCGACAGCTTCGGGGAGCAGTACTTC.

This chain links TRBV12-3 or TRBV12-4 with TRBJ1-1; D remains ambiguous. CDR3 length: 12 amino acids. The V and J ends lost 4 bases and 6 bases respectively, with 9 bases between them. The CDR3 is CASSYGYPEAFF. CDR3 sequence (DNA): TGTGCCAGCAGTTACGGGTACCCTGAAGCTTTCTTT.

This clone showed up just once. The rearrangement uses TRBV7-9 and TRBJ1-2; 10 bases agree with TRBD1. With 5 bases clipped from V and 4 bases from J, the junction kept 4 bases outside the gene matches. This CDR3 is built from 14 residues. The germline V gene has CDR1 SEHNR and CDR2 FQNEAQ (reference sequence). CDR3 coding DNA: TGTGCCAGCAGCCCCCGACAGGGGGCCTATGGCTACACCTTC. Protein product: CASSPRQGAYGYTF.